The clone carrying this T cell receptor beta chain has ten or more counts. Antigen specificity is unknown. The ends were cut back, 4 bases at V and 5 bases at J, with 14 bases in the middle. The V gene's germline CDR1 is SQVTM and CDR2 ANQGSEA. The CDR3 consists of 13 residues. The data stem from a study of CD8 T cells in ankylosing spondylitis. Study-level results: It appeared that ankylosing spondylitis blood was characterized by a TCR beta motif of about eight highly homologous variants.

With molecular barcodes, quantitative 5'-RACE was used to make the TCR beta libraries. TCRdb re-derived calls from the 5' RACE reads in MiXCR, one entry per CDR3 protein. The sample lists hundreds of thousands of distinct CDR3 sequences; 10% to 15% were seen once. The TCR sequence derives from a male donor with ankylosing spondylitis. The material sequenced was blood, either unsorted or a sorted T cell fraction (not recorded which). The rearrangement joins TRBV29-1 to TRBJ2-5; D is uncertain. The CDR3 sequence: CSVAEPDGETQYF. The CDR3, as DNA: TGCAGCGTTGCCGAGCCGGACGGGGAGACCCAGTACTTC.